These 12 T cell receptor beta chains were all obtained from the same sample, sequenced in a study of cytomegalovirus exposure and HLA in healthy donors. This PCR relied on a set of 60 Vbeta primers and 13 Jbeta primers. Clones were read by immunoSEQ multiplex PCR, and TCRdb kept only the in-frame ones, dropping some. The sample holds approximately 170,000 clones, approximately 78% seen once. Sequenced: PBMCs. Source of these receptors: a male donor in good health and CMV-seronegative.

This clone occurred many times. This chain connects TRBV5-8 to TRBJ1-3; 7 nucleotides line up with TRBD1. Germline V gene lookup returns CDR1 SGHTS and CDR2 YDEGEE. V dropped 4 bases and J dropped 1; count of bases not matched to a gene: 8. This CDR3 contains 16 residues. The DNA of the CDR3 is TGTGCCAGCAGCCCACAGGGGAGTAGATCTGGAAACACCATATATTTT. Amino acid sequence: CASSPQGSRSGNTIYF.

The chain links TRBV7-9 to TRBJ1-1; D remains unclear. The germline gives CDR1 SEHNR, CDR2 FQNEAQ (reference sequence). The V end lost 4 bases, the J end lost 2 bases, and 14 bases lay between the germline ends. The CDR3 runs to 15 residues. The CDR3 DNA sequence: TGTGCCAGCAGCTCGGTTGGGGAGGGCAACACTGAAGCTTTCTTT. This encodes CASSSVGEGNTEAFF.

This chain connects TRBV4-2 to TRBJ2-2; possibly TRBD2 for D (5 bases). The CDR3 is 16 amino acids. Trimming stripped 1 base from V and 0 bases from J, with 9 bases between. Germline assignment: CDR1 LGHNA and CDR2 YNFKEQ. As DNA, the CDR3 is TGTGCCAGCAGCCAAGTCGGCGGGTCGAACACCGGGGAGCTGTTTTTT. Its protein product is CASSQVGGSNTGELFF.

The chain recombines TRBV27 with TRBJ2-5, with D unclear. Germline V lookup: CDR1 MNHEY, CDR2 SMNVEV (reference sequence). With 6 bases removed from V and 5 bases from J, the gap between germline ends came to 7 bases. The CDR3 extends over 11 amino acids. The chain's CDR3 is CASRSFETQYF. In DNA, the CDR3 is TGTGCCAGCAGATCCTTCGAGACCCAGTACTTC.

The chain carries TRBV7-9 and TRBJ1-1; 8 nucleotides match TRBD1. V lost 4 bases and J lost 4; bases outside the gene matches: 8. The CDR3 contains 15 residues. Germline assignment: CDR1 SEHNR and CDR2 FQNEAQ (reference sequence). The CDR3: CASSSRQGSGTEAFF. The CDR3 DNA is TGTGCCAGCAGCTCACGACAGGGGTCGGGCACTGAAGCTTTCTTT.

This clone was seen only once. This rearrangement joins TRBV4-1 to TRBJ2-7; perhaps TRBD2 as D (5 bases). This CDR3 is built from 15 residues. Trimming left V 3 bases short and J 0 bases short, with 12 bases between. The germline gives CDR1 MGHRA, CDR2 YSYEKL. The CDR3 DNA follows: TGCGCCAGCAGCCACCGCGACGGGGTCTCCTACGAGCAGTACTTC. Encoded protein: CASSHRDGVSYEQYF.

V usage is TRBV28 and J usage is TRBJ2-3; TRBD2 aligns across 10 bases. Trimming cost V 5 bases and J 4 bases; bases outside gene matches: 9. CDR1 and CDR2 (germline): MDHEN, SYDVKM. This CDR3 spans 16 amino acids. In DNA form, the CDR3 reads TGTGCCAGCAGTCCACAAGCGGGAGGGCCCGCAGATACGCAGTATTTT. Protein product: CASSPQAGGPADTQYF.

V gene TRBV19 combines with J gene TRBJ1-5; 9 nucleotides line up with TRBD1. CDR1 and CDR2 from the germline V gene are LNHDA and SQIVND (reference sequence). V lost 5 bases to trimming and J lost 5 bases; unmatched junction nucleotides: 4. The CDR3 runs to 14 residues. As DNA, the CDR3 is TGTGCCAGTAGTTTCAGGACAGGGGATCAGCCCCAGCATTTT. Protein sequence: CASSFRTGDQPQHF.

A note on this clone: One end of the junction is discordant with germline, which a read error may explain. The chain employs TRBV4-3 and TRBJ2-2; perhaps TRBD1 as D (5 bases). Germline assignment: CDR1 LGHNA and CDR2 YSLEER. The CDR3 runs to 16 residues. The CDR3, as DNA: TGCGCCAGCAGCCAAGAGCCAGGGCCGAACGCCGGGGAGCTGTTTTTT. Encoded protein: CASSQEPGPNAGELFF.

This chain links TRBV2 with TRBJ2-5; 12 bases line up with TRBD2. Per germline, CDR1 SNHLY and CDR2 FYNNEI. With V trimmed by 7 bases and J by 6 bases, 9 bases remained unmatched. This CDR3 is built from 15 residues. The CDR3 DNA sequence: TGTGCCAGCACTCGGACTAGCGGGGAGGGCAAGACCCAGTACTTC. It yields the protein CASTRTSGEGKTQYF.

V and J are TRBV7-9 and TRBJ2-5; 7 bases line up with TRBD1. The germline CDR1 and CDR2 sequences are SEHNR and FQNEAQ (reference sequence). Unmatched junction bases numbered 16, after V lost 8 bases and J lost 10 bases. The CDR3 has 14 residues. CDR3 nucleotide sequence: TGTGCCAGCGGTAGACAGGGTCGGAAAGCAGACCAGTACTTC. Translation: CASGRQGRKADQYF.

The chain couples TRBV9 to TRBJ2-5; 12 nucleotides align to TRBD1. V lost 4 bases and J lost 5; bases outside the gene matches: 12. Germline assignment: CDR1 SGDLS and CDR2 YYNGEE. The CDR3 totals 17 residues. The CDR3 region has the DNA TGTGCCAGCAGCTCCAATCCCGGGACAGGGGGCGGGGAGACCCAGTACTTC. It encodes CASSSNPGTGGGETQYF. Using reference TRBV9 and TRBJ2-5 for the parts outside the CDR3, the full variable domain is DSGVTQTPKHLITATGQRVTLRCSPRSGDLSVYWYQQSLDQGLQFLIQYYNGEERAKGNILERFSAQQFPDLHSELNLSSLELGDSALYFCASSSNPGTGGGETQYFGPGTRLLVL.